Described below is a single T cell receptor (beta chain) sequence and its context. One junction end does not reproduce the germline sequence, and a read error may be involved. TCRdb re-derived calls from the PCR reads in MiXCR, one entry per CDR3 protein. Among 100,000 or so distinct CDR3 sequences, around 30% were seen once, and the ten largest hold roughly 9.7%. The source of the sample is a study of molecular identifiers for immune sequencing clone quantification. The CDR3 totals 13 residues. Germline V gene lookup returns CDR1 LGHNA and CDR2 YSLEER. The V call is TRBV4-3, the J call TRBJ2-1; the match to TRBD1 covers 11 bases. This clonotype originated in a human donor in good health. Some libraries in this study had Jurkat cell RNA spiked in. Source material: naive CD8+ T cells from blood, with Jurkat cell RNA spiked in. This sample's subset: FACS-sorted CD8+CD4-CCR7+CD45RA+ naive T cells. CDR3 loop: CASSGTGGYEQLF. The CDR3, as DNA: TGCGCCAGCAGCGGGACAGGGGGGTATGAGCAGCTCTTC.